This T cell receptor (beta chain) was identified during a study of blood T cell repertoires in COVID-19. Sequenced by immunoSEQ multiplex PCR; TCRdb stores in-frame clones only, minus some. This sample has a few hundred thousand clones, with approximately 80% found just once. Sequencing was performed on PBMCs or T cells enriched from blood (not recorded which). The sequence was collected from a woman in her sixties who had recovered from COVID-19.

CDR3 DNA: TGTGCCAGCAGCGTAGGGCTCCGAAACACCATATATTTT. Protein: CASSVGLRNTIYF. This chain joins TRBV9 and TRBJ1-3; D unclear. V was shortened by 0 bases and J by 5 bases, with 6 bases between the two germline ends. The CDR3 runs 13 residues. CDR1 is SGDLS and CDR2 is YYNGEE in the germline V gene.